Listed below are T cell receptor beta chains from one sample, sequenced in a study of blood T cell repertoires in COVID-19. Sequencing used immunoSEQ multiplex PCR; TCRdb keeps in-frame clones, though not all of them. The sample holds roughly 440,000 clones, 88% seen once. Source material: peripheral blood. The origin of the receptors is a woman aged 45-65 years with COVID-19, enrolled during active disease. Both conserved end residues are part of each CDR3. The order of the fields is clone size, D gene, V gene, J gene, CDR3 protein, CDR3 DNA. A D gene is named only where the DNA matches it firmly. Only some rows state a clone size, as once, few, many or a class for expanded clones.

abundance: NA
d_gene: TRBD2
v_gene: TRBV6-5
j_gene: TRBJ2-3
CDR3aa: CASSYNLAGVDTQYF
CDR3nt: TGTGCCAGCAGTTACAATCTAGCGGGGGTAGATACGCAGTATTTT

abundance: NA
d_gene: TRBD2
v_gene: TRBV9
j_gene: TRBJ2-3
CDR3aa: CASSVAVSGGAQVTQYF
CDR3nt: TGTGCCAGCAGCGTAGCTGTGAGCGGGGGGGCCCAGGTTACGCAGTATTTT

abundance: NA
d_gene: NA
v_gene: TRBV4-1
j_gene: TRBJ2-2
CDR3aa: CASSQLVGELFF
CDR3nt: TGCGCCAGCAGCCAACTTGTGGGGGAGCTGTTTTTT

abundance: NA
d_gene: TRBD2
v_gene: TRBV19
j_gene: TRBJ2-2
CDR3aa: CASSMRLAGGPDTGELFF
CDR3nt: TGTGCCAGTAGTATGAGACTAGCGGGGGGGCCGGACACCGGGGAGCTGTTTTTT

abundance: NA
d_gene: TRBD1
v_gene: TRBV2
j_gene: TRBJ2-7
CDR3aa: CASSEGQPYEQYF
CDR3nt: TGTGCCAGCAGCGAGGGACAGCCCTACGAGCAGTACTTC

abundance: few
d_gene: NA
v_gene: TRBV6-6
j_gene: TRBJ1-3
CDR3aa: CASSHSGNTIYF
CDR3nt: TGTGCCAGCAGCCACTCTGGAAACACCATATATTTT

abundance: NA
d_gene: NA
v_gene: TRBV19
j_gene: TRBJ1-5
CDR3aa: CASSPQDSNQPQHF
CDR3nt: TGTGCCAGTAGTCCTCAGGATAGCAATCAGCCCCAGCATTTT

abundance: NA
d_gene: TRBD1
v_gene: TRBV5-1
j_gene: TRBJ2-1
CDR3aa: CASSFSGQTYNEQFF
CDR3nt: TGCGCCAGCAGCTTCTCGGGACAGACCTACAATGAGCAGTTCTTC

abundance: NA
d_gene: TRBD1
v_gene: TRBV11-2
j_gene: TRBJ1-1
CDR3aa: CASSSGQGTPATEAFF
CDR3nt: TGTGCCAGCAGCTCCGGACAGGGGACGCCCGCGACTGAAGCTTTCTTT

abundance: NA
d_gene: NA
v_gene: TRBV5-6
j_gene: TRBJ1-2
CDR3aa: CASSYTGAGYTF
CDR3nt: TGTGCCAGCAGCTACACAGGAGCTGGCTACACCTTC

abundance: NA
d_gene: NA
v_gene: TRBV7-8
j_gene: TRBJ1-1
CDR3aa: CASSSFPTENTEAFF
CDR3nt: TGTGCCAGCAGCTCCTTCCCCACAGAGAACACTGAAGCTTTCTTT

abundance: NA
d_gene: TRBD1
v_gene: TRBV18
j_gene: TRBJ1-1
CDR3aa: CASSPTQGAVGTEAFF
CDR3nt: TGTGCCAGCTCACCAACCCAGGGGGCTGTAGGGACTGAAGCTTTCTTT

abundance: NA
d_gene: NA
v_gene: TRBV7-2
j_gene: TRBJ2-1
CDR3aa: CASSSGNYNEQFF
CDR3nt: TGTGCCAGCAGCTCAGGGAACTACAATGAGCAGTTCTTC

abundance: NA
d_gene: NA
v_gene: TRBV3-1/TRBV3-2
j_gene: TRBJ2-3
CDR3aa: CASSQDRFDTQYF
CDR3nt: TGTGCCAGCAGCCAAGACAGGTTTGATACGCAGTATTTT

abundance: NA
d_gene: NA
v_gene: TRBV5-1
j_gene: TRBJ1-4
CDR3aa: CASSLGYVSSHEKLFF
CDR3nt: TGCGCCAGCAGCTTGGGCTACGTATCGAGCCACGAAAAACTGTTTTTT

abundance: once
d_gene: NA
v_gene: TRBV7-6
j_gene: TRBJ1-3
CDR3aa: CASSGGGFSGNTIYF
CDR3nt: TGTGCCAGCAGCGGGGGAGGGTTCTCTGGAAACACCATATATTTT

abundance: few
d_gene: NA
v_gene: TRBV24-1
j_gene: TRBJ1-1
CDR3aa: CATRASTDTEAFF
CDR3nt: TGTGCCACCAGGGCCTCGACAGACACTGAAGCTTTCTTT

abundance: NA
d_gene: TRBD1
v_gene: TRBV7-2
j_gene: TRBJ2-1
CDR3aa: CASSLHRGMELNEQFF
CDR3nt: TGTGCCAGCAGCTTACACAGGGGGATGGAACTCAATGAGCAGTTCTTC

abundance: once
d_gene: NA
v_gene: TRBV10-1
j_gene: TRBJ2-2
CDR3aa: CASGGTTSNTGELFF
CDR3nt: TGCGCCAGCGGGGGGACCACCTCGAACACCGGGGAGCTGTTTTTT

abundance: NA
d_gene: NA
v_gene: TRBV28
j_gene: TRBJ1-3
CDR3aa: CASTLQDIGNTIYF
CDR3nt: TGTGCCAGCACCCTCCAGGACATTGGAAACACCATATATTTT

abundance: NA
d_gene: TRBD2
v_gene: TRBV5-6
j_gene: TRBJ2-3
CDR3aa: CASSSGLERSSTDTQYF
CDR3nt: TGTGCCAGCAGTTCGGGACTAGAGCGATCTAGCACAGATACGCAGTATTTT

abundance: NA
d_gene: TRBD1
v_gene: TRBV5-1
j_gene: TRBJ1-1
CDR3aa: CASSKRQGTNTEAFF
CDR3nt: TGCGCCAGCAGCAAACGACAGGGGACGAACACTGAAGCTTTCTTT

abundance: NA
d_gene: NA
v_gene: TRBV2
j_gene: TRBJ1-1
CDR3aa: CASTRAGARITEAFF
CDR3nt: TGTGCCAGCACCAGAGCGGGGGCGCGTATCACTGAAGCTTTCTTT

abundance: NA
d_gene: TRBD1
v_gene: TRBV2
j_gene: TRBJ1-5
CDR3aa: CASSRQGGSRNQPQHF
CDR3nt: TGTGCCAGCAGTAGACAGGGTGGTAGTAGGAATCAGCCCCAGCATTTT

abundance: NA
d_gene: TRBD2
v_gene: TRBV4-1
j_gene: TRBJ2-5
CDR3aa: CASSPPAGGETQYF
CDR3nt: TGCGCCAGCAGCCCCCCGGCGGGAGGGGAGACCCAGTACTTC

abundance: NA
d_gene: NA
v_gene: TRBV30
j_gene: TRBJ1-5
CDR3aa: CAWSVSDQPQHF
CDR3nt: TGTGCCTGGAGTGTAAGCGATCAGCCCCAGCATTTT

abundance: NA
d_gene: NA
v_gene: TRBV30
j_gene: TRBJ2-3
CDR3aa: CAWSKLGPGTDTQYF
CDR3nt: TGTGCCTGGAGTAAGTTAGGTCCGGGGACAGATACGCAGTATTTT

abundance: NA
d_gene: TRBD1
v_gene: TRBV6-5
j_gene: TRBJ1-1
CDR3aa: CASSYSTGGALILAFF
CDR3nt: TGTGCCAGCAGTTACTCGACAGGGGGGGCCCTAATTCTGGCTTTCTTT

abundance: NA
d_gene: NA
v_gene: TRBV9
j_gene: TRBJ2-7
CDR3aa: CASSVQPDSSYEQYF
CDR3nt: TGTGCCAGCAGCGTCCAACCCGACAGCTCCTACGAGCAGTACTTC

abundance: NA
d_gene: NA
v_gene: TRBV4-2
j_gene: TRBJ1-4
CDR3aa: CASSQVQGNEKLFF
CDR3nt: TGTGCCAGCAGCCAAGTACAGGGTAATGAAAAACTGTTTTTT

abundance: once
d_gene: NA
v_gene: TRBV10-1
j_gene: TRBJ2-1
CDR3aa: CASSERRGTAGTNNEQFF
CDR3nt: TGCGCCAGCAGTGAACGACGTGGAACGGCGGGGACGAACAATGAGCAGTTCTTC

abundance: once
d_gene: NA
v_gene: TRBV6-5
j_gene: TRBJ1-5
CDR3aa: CASSYSKSQPQHF
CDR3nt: TGTGCCAGCAGTTACTCGAAGAGTCAGCCCCAGCATTTT

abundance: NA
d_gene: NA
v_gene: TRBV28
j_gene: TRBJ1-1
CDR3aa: CASPTVSKAFF
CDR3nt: TGTGCCAGCCCGACAGTTTCGAAGGCTTTCTTT

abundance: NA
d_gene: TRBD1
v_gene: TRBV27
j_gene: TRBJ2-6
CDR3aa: CASSFRPGQSFSGANVLTF
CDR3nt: TGTGCCAGCAGCTTTCGACCGGGACAGTCCTTCTCTGGGGCCAACGTCCTGACTTTC

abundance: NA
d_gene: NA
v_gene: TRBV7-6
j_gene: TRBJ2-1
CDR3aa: CASSLEPGLSPYNEQFF
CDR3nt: TGTGCCAGCAGCTTAGAGCCTGGACTAAGCCCCTACAATGAGCAGTTCTTC

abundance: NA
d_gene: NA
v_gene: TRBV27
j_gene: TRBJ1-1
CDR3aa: CASSPTGRNTEAFF
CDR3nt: TGTGCCAGCAGTCCGACAGGTAGGAACACTGAAGCTTTCTTT

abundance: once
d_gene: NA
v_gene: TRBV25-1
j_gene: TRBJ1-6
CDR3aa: CASSDLDSPLHF
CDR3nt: TGTGCCAGCAGTGACCTTGATTCACCCCTCCACTTT

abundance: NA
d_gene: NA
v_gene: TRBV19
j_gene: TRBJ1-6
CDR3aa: CASSIGDSPLHF
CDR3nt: TGTGCCAGTAGTATCGGGGATTCACCCCTCCACTTT

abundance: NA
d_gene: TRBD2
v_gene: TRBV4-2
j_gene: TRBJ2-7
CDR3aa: CASSTLAGGYNEQYF
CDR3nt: TGTGCCAGCAGCACCCTGGCGGGGGGCTATAACGAGCAGTACTTC

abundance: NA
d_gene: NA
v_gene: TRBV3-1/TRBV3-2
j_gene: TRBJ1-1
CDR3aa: CASSQATDSNTEAFF
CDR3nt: TGTGCCAGCAGCCAAGCAACAGACAGCAACACTGAAGCTTTCTTT

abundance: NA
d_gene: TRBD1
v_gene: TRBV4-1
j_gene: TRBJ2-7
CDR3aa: CASRQGDSSYEQYF
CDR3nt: TGCGCCAGCAGACAAGGGGACAGCTCCTACGAGCAGTACTTC

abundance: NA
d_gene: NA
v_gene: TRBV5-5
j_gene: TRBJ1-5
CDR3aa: CASSAGEINQPQHF
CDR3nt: TGTGCCAGCAGCGCGGGGGAGATCAATCAGCCCCAGCATTTT

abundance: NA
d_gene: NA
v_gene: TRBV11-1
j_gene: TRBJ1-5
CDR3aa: CASSSHGPNQPQHF
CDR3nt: TGTGCCAGCAGCTCACATGGCCCCAATCAGCCCCAGCATTTT

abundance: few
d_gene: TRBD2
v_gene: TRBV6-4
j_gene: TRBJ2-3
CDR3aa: CATAGGGTDTQYF
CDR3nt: TGTGCCACAGCGGGGGGCGGGACAGATACGCAGTATTTT

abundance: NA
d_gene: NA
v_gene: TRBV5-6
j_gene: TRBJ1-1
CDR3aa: CASSLSQGYPEAFF
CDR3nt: TGTGCCAGCAGCTTGAGTCAGGGATACCCTGAAGCTTTCTTT